This T cell receptor (beta chain) appears in the sequencing data of a study of neurological immune-mediated disorders (dated by TCRdb to between 2018 and 2020). Turning to the overall study: Of the roughly 34 multiple sclerosis patients, some 31 had relapsing-remitting MS and 3 had secondary progressive MS. Using UMI-based sequencing, the study compared peripheral blood TCR-beta repertoires from patients with HTLV-I-associated myelopathy (HAM/TSP), patients with multiple sclerosis, and healthy controls. The cohort comprised about 70 subjects: roughly 15 HAM/TSP patients, approximately 34 multiple sclerosis patients and 20 or so healthy controls. The approximately 98 TCR-beta libraries included longitudinal samples, technical triplicates and paired sorted CD4+ and CD8+ T-cell subsets alongside PBMC samples.

This clonotype was recorded at least ten times. The clone's antigen remains unknown. One base away there is no much larger clone; base qualities are not given. General conclusions and limits of the study: Repertoires from 18 of 34 MS patients were grouped by phylogenetic analysis into a cluster of related CDR3 sequences, suggesting a possible repertoire-level signature. The MS cluster showed no association with clinical or MRI features, and the authors stated that larger cohorts are needed. Across subjects, expanded clones never shared an identical CDR3 amino acid sequence, which suggests that the TCR-beta repertoires in every group were private. The highest TCR clonal expansion was observed in HAM/TSP patients, whereas the lowest was observed in MS patients, even when compared with healthy controls.

Unsorted PBMC libraries were generated from 2 million PBMCs stored in RNAlater at -80 °C until RNA extraction. The multiple sclerosis patients were enrolled in a US clinical protocol that evaluated disease progression with magnetic resonance imaging. Peripheral blood was subjected to Ficoll-Hypaque density gradient centrifugation to isolate PBMCs, which were then cryopreserved in liquid nitrogen. CDR3 length: 16 amino acids, cysteine to phenylalanine. Only the CDR3 DNA is retained, 48 bases long and in frame from the first base. Per the germline V gene, SGHVS is the CDR1 and FNYEAQ is the CDR2. The trim is 1 base for V and 0 bases for J, with a gap of 7 bases between the germline ends. cDNA was synthesized by template-switch 5'RACE using a primer carrying a 10-nucleotide random unique molecular identifier by which each TCR transcript was tagged. Each sequencing run produced over 180 million TCR-beta sequences covering 15-18 subjects. The RNeasy kit was used for extraction of total RNA. TCR-beta VDJ regions were amplified with primers for the TCR constant region and the 5'RACE anchor, using the KAPA Real-time Library Amplification kit. Sample indexes and Illumina adaptors were added in a first PCR, and a second PCR then increased library yield. The roughly 650 bp TCR product was size-selected on a 2% E-gel SizeSelection system after Ampure bead purification. Before pooling, library quality was assessed on a Bioanalyzer, concentration was determined with Qubit, and library quantification was performed with the Kapa Library Quantification kit. Libraries were sequenced paired-end 2 x 150 bp on an Illumina HiSeq 2500. To increase sequence diversity, roughly 24-32% phiX was spiked into each library pool. Per the original workflow: Quality-filtered reads were processed with the UMI-based MiGEC pipeline, and over 80% of raw TCR sequences were removed by the MiGEC pipeline during error correction. IMGT germline references were used for alignment of VDJ genes, and clonotypes were defined by a unique CDR3 amino acid sequence together with V-J genes. VDJtools evaluated clonal expansion, Shannon diversity and CDR3 relatedness (CalcPairwiseDistances, ClusterSamples); CLCbio workbench built phylogenetic trees. Using coefficient-of-variation modelling across technical triplicates, the study counted a clone as expanded if it had at least 8 unique UMIs. TCRdb itself trimmed the public reads at Q25 with fastp, ran MiXCR and retained productive beta chains. Rows are combined by CDR3 protein, so each entry shows the most common genes and DNA. TCRdb, not the authors, supplied the V and J calls. The table for this sample lists around 60,000 distinct CDR3 sequences; around 3.4% of them were counted only once. The ten largest clones take up around 7.5% of the sample.

The chain is encoded by TRBV7-6 joined to TRBJ1-6; no D gene is confidently identified. The receptor comes from a woman aged 60 to 75 with multiple sclerosis. The sequencing sample was made of PBMCs. The DNA sequence is as follows: TGTGCCAGCAGCTTAGGTGCGAGCTCCTATAATTCACCCCTCCACTTT. It translates to CASSLGASSYNSPLHF.